The 4 T cell receptor beta chains listed next were all sequenced from one sample in a study of regulatory T cells in long-lasting Graves disease. To make TCR beta libraries, researchers used iRepertoire HTBI primers and Arm-PCR of CDR3 regions. TCRdb analysed the multiplex PCR reads with MiXCR anew, one entry per CDR3 protein. The repertoire has 450,000 to 600,000 distinct CDR3 sequences, 16% of them found once; the top ten carry 12%. Indicated time point: newly diagnosed GD, antithyroid drugs for less than 3 months. Preparation of the TCR library used RNA extracted from PBMCs. This sample also belongs to another study, concerning T cells in Graves' hyperthyroidism and ophthalmopathy.

The input for sequencing was peripheral blood mononuclear cells (PBMCs), taken at new diagnosis, from a patient treated with antithyroid drugs. The receptors come from a man in his forties with Graves disease.

A note on this clonotype: Given a much more abundant clone one base away, this may be a read error. Because it lacks the conserved phenylalanine or tryptophan at the end, this CDR3 is likely a read error. The chain is built from TRBV20-1 and TRBJ1-6; D is ambiguous. Trimming took 0 bases from V and 8 from J, leaving 17 bases between them. Per germline, CDR1 DFQATT and CDR2 SNEGSKA (reference sequence). The CDR3 covers 16 residues. The CDR3, as DNA: TGCAGTGCTAGAGATCGGGGTACGAGGTGGGATTCACCCCTCCACCTT. Translated, it gives CSARDRGTRWDSPLHL.

This clonotype was counted at least ten times. This sequence joins TRBV28 and TRBJ1-1, with 7 positions matching TRBD1. Trimming at V came to 5 bases and at J to 4 bases, leaving 7 bases not matched to a gene. The germline V gene has CDR1 MDHEN and CDR2 SYDVKM. This CDR3 comprises 14 residues. DNA of the CDR3: TGTGCCAGCAGTCGACAGGGCCGGGGCACTGAAGCTTTCTTT. As protein: CASSRQGRGTEAFF.

There are many counts of this clonotype. The rearrangement uses TRBV10-3 and TRBJ2-7; 9 bases fit TRBD2. The junction had 3 bases not matched to a gene; V was cut back by 9 bases and J by 3 bases. Germline V gives CDR1 ENHRY, CDR2 SYGVKD. This CDR3 spans 12 amino acids. The CDR3 region is CAMGTSSYEQYF. The CDR3 DNA follows: TGTGCCATGGGGACTAGCAGCTACGAGCAGTACTTC.

V is TRBV27 and J is TRBJ2-1, with 7 bases that match TRBD1. The CDR3 is 16 residues long. The V and J ends lost 6 bases and 0 bases, in that order; junction bases with no gene match: 8. Per the germline V gene, CDR1 is MNHEY and CDR2 is SMNVEV (reference sequence). CDR3 sequence reads: CASREGGPSSYNEQFF. CDR3 DNA sequence: TGTGCCAGCAGAGAAGGGGGCCCTAGCTCCTACAATGAGCAGTTCTTC.